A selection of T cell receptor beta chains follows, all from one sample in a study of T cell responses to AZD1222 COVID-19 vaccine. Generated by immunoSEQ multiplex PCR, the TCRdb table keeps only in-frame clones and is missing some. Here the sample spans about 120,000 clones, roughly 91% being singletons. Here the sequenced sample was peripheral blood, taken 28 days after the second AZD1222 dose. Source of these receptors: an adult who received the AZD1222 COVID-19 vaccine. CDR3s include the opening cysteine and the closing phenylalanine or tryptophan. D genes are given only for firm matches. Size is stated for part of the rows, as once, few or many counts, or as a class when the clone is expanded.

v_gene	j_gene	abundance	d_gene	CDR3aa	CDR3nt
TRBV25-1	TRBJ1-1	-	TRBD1	CASSELGTGGKSTEAFF	TGTGCCAGCAGTGAATTGGGGACAGGGGGCAAGAGCACTGAAGCTTTCTTT
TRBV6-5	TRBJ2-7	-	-	CASSYTGLGLAYEQYF	TGTGCCAGCAGTTACACGGGCCTGGGGCTAGCCTACGAGCAGTACTTC
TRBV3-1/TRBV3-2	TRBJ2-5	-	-	CASSQDSRVRVPYQETQYF	TGTGCCAGCAGCCAAGACTCCAGGGTCAGGGTCCCTTACCAAGAGACCCAGTACTTC
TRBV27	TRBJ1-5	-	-	CASSLSRNQPQHF	TGTGCCAGCAGTTTATCGAGGAATCAGCCCCAGCATTTT
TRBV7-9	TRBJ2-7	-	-	CASSLAPGATHSYEQYF	TGTGCCAGCAGCTTAGCCCCTGGGGCTACACACTCCTACGAGCAGTACTTC
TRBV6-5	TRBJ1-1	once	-	CASSYDFLNTEAFF	TGTGCCAGCAGTTACGACTTTCTGAACACTGAAGCTTTCTTT
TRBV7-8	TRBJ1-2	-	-	CASSFGWGGLQNYGYTF	TGTGCCAGCAGCTTCGGGTGGGGGGGCCTCCAAAACTATGGCTACACCTTC
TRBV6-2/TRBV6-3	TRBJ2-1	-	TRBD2	CASSYDRGLAGPNEQFF	TGTGCCAGCAGTTACGATAGAGGACTAGCGGGACCCAATGAGCAGTTCTTC
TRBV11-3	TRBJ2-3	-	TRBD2	CASSSPKGGQADTQYF	TGTGCCAGCAGCTCCCCTAAGGGAGGGCAGGCAGATACGCAGTATTTT
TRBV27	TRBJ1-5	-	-	CASRRDLGQPQHF	TGTGCCAGCAGACGTGATTTGGGGCAGCCCCAGCATTTT
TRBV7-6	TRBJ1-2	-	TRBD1	CASTEGAGEDYGYTF	TGTGCCAGCACCGAGGGGGCAGGGGAGGACTATGGCTACACCTTC
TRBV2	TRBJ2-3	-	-	CASSEDPKTSPDTQYF	TGTGCCAGCAGTGAAGACCCAAAAACATCCCCAGATACGCAGTATTTT
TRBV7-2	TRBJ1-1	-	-	CASSLLLQGTEAFF	TGTGCCAGCAGCCTACTACTCCAGGGCACTGAAGCTTTCTTT
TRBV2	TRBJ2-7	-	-	CASKSGSYEQYF	TGTGCCAGCAAGTCGGGATCCTACGAGCAGTACTTC
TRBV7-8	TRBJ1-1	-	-	CASSGRRHTEAFF	TGTGCCAGCAGCGGAAGACGGCACACTGAAGCTTTCTTT
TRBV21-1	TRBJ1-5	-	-	CASSKVMKYRAQDNQPQHF	TGTGCCAGCAGCAAAGTGATGAAGTACAGGGCTCAGGATAATCAGCCCCAGCATTTT
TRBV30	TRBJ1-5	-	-	CAWGYKKNQPQHF	TGTGCCTGGGGGTACAAAAAAAATCAGCCCCAGCATTTT
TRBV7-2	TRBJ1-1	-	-	CASQRGTEAFF	TGTGCCAGCCAAAGGGGGACTGAAGCTTTCTTT
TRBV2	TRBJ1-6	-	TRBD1	CASSTDRVHNSPLHF	TGTGCCAGCAGTACCGACAGGGTCCATAATTCACCCCTCCACTTT
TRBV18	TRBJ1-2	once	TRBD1	CASSPPASRTGFGYTF	TGTGCCAGCTCACCACCGGCATCTAGGACAGGGTTTGGCTACACCTTC
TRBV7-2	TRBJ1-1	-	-	CASSLAGVNTEAFF	TGTGCCAGCAGCTTAGCGGGTGTGAACACTGAAGCTTTCTTT
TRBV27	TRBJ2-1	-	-	CASSLFTSGDEQFF	TGTGCCAGCAGTTTATTCACGAGTGGTGACGAGCAGTTCTTC
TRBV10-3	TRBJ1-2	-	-	CAISESSQNYGYTF	TGTGCCATCAGTGAGTCGTCGCAGAACTATGGCTACACCTTC
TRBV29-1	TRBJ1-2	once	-	CSVRVGPTQWYGYTF	TGCAGCGTGAGGGTCGGCCCCACCCAGTGGTATGGCTACACCTTC
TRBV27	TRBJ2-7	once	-	CASSLRVSYEQYF	TGTGCCAGCAGTTTAAGAGTCTCCTACGAGCAGTACTTC
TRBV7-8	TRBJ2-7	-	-	CASSLKKPVHEQYF	TGTGCCAGCAGCTTAAAAAAGCCTGTGCACGAGCAGTACTTC
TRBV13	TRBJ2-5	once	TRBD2	CASSTGLAGGYQETQYF	TGTGCCAGCAGCACGGGACTAGCGGGAGGATACCAAGAGACCCAGTACTTC
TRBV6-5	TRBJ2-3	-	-	CASSYVIADTQYF	TGTGCCAGCAGTTACGTAATCGCAGATACGCAGTATTTT
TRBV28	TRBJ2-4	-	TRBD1	CASSLSVWTGLSKNIQYF	TGTGCCAGCAGTTTATCGGTATGGACAGGGCTGTCCAAAAACATTCAGTACTTC
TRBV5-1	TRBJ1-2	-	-	CASSLGRGIYGYTF	TGCGCCAGCAGCTTGGGCCGGGGGATCTATGGCTACACCTTC
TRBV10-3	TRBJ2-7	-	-	CATTGMDYEQYF	TGTGCCACCACAGGGATGGATTACGAGCAGTACTTC
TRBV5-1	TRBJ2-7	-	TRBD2	CASSLGTSGLQEQYF	TGCGCCAGCAGCTTGGGGACTAGCGGGCTCCAGGAGCAGTACTTC
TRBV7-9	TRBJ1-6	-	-	CASSGSSPKGSPLHF	TGTGCCAGCAGCGGGAGTTCACCAAAGGGTTCACCCCTCCACTTT
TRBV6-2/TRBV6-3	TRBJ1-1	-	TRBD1	CASSYPTIGQGLMNTEAFF	TGTGCCAGCAGTTACCCAACCATAGGACAGGGATTGATGAACACTGAAGCTTTCTTT
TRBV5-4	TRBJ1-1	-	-	CASSWGRDTEAFF	TGTGCCAGCAGCTGGGGCAGGGACACTGAAGCTTTCTTT
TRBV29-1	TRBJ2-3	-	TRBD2	CSSLPPSGSTDTQYF	TGCAGCTCACTCCCGCCTAGCGGATCCACAGATACGCAGTATTTT
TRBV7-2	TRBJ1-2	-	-	CASSFQTDAYGYTF	TGTGCCAGCAGCTTCCAGACAGATGCCTATGGCTACACCTTC
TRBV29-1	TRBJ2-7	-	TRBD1	CSVEGGSGGLTYEQYF	TGCAGCGTTGAAGGAGGGTCAGGGGGCCTTACCTACGAGCAGTACTTC
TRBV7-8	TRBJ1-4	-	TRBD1	CASSQGHQGGNEKLFF	TGTGCCAGCAGCCAAGGCCACCAGGGGGGGAATGAAAAACTGTTTTTT
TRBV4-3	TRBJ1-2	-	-	CASSQATGRPNYGYTF	TGCGCCAGCAGCCAAGCCACAGGGAGACCTAACTATGGCTACACCTTC
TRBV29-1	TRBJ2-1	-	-	CSVEGGTYNEQFF	TGCAGCGTTGAAGGGGGAACCTACAATGAGCAGTTCTTC
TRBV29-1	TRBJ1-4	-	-	CSVEHATNEKLFF	TGCAGCGTTGAGCATGCAACTAATGAAAAACTGTTTTTT
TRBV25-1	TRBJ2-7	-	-	CASSEGTGPYEQYF	TGTGCCAGCAGTGAAGGGACGGGACCCTACGAGCAGTACTTC
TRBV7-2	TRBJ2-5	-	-	CASSPNKGRETQYF	TGTGCCAGCAGCCCGAACAAGGGCAGGGAGACCCAGTACTTC
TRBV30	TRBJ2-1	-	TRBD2	CAWSPTSGSYGEQFF	TGTGCCTGGAGTCCCACTAGCGGGAGCTATGGTGAGCAGTTCTTC
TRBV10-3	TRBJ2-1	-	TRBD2	CAISAAGGEGYNEQFF	TGTGCCATCAGTGCGGCGGGGGGGGAGGGCTACAATGAGCAGTTCTTC
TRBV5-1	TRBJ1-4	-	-	CASSVGSIGPNEKLFF	TGCGCCAGCAGCGTGGGTAGTATCGGGCCTAATGAAAAACTGTTTTTT
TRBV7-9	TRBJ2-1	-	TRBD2	CASSSSGGPHEQFF	TGTGCCAGCAGCTCTAGCGGGGGGCCTCATGAGCAGTTCTTC
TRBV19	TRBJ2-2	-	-	CASSSAVGTGELFF	TGTGCCTCATCAAGCGCGGTAGGAACCGGGGAGCTGTTTTTT
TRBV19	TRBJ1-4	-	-	CASSKLGRTNEKLFF	TGTGCCAGTAGTAAATTGGGCAGGACTAATGAAAAACTGTTTTTT
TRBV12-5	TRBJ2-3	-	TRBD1	CASGHRDRGDTQYF	TGTGCTAGTGGTCATCGAGACAGGGGAGATACGCAGTATTTT
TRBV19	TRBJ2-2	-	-	CASSIRDAPGELFF	TGTGCCAGTAGTATTCGGGACGCGCCCGGGGAGCTGTTTTTT
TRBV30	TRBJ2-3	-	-	CAWSVSAEDTQYF	TGTGCCTGGAGTGTATCGGCTGAAGATACGCAGTATTTT